Sequencing of this T cell receptor (beta chain) was carried out in a study of CD8 T cells in Susac syndrome. Germline V gene lookup returns CDR1 SGDLS and CDR2 YYNGEE. Trimming took off 0 bases at V and 7 bases at J, with 16 bases between the two ends. CDR3 length: 16 amino acids. cDNA came from about 0.46 to 1 ug RNA primed by random hexamers. TCRdb redid the calling of the immunoSEQ multiplex PCR reads with MiXCR, one entry per CDR3 protein. Found here are some 240,000 distinct CDR3 sequences, 95% to 97% of them singletons; the top ten hold roughly 0.1%. This rearrangement joins TRBV9 to TRBJ2-2, with a tentative D call TRBD1 (6 bases). The receptor was isolated from a human donor with Susac syndrome. Sequenced: CD4+ T cells from PBMCs. CDR3 in amino acids: CASSVDGTPRDGELFF. The CDR3, as DNA: TGTGCCAGCAGCGTAGACGGGACACCCCGGGACGGGGAGCTGTTTTTT.